The subject of this entry is one TCR beta chain. What it recognizes is unknown. Germline CDR1 and CDR2: SGHAT and FQNNGV. Trimming took 0 bases from V and 8 from J, leaving 10 bases between them. CDR3 size: 13 residues. PCR involved 60 Vbeta and 13 Jbeta primers. This table comes from immunoSEQ multiplex PCR, and its TCRdb copy is limited to in-frame clones, with some not included. The sample holds 210,000 or so clones, approximately 80% seen once. The data belong to a study of cytomegalovirus exposure and HLA in healthy donors. Study results and caveats: Prediction of most subjects' HLA-A and HLA-B alleles by TCR beta sequences was reportedly accurate. Altogether, more than 150 TCR beta chains were recorded as cytomegalovirus-associated. Some V segments could not be told apart, so they were left out, TRBV6-2 and TRBV6-3 among them. In vitro assays verified that three CMV-associated chains recognized CMV antigens specifically.

The clonotype was recovered from a girl aged 5-17 years in good health and CMV-seronegative. Sequencing was done on a sample of PBMCs. The J gene is TRBJ1-2, the V gene TRBV11-2; D possibly corresponds to TRBD1 (5 bases). For the CDR3, the DNA is TGTGCCAGCAGCTTAGACAGGGCTCACGGCTACACCTTC. Protein product: CASSLDRAHGYTF.